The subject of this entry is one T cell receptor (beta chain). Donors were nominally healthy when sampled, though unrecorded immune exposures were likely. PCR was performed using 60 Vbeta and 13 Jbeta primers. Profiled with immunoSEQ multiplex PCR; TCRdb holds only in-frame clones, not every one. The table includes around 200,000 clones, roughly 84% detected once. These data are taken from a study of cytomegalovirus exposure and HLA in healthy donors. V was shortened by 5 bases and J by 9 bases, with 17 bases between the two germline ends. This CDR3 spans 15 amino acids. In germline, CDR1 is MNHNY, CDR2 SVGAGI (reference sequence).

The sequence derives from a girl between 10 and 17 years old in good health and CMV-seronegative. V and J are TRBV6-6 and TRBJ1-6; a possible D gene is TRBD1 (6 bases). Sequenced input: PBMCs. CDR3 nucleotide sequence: TGTGCCAGCAGTCCCCCAGAAACAGGGAGTTCACCCCTCCACTTT. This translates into CASSPPETGSSPLHF.